This record covers a single T cell receptor beta chain. Antigen unknown. The PCR had 60 Vbeta and 13 Jbeta primers. The data were produced by immunoSEQ multiplex PCR, yet TCRdb's version contains in-frame clones alone and is incomplete. The sample lists over 100,000 clones; more than 75% were seen once. Germline lookup yields CDR1 SGHAT and CDR2 FQDESV (reference sequence). V shed 5 bases, J shed 6 bases, and the junction held 3 bases outside the gene matches. The CDR3 consists of 13 residues. These data belong to a study of cytomegalovirus exposure and HLA in healthy donors. Overall study context: HLA-typed donors were the source of approximately 88 million unique TCRs held in an early data release.

Whole-study findings and limits: Among TCR beta chains, those listed as cytomegalovirus-associated numbered some 160. In an earlier analysis, in some 540 donors, most V segments appeared productive either ~90% or ~30% of the time. In a later analysis, a genetic analysis reported fewer productive-TCR N-insertions in an Asian-associated ancestry cluster than the cohort average.

Material for sequencing was PBMCs. The chain employs TRBV11-1 and TRBJ2-2; 7 bases agree with TRBD1. The receptor was isolated from a woman aged 40 to 50 in good health and CMV-seropositive. Here the CDR3 reads CASSTGQAGELFF. The CDR3 nucleotides read TGTGCCAGCAGCACTGGACAGGCCGGGGAGCTGTTTTTT.